The sequence of this T cell receptor (beta chain) was determined in a study of T cell responses to AZD1222 COVID-19 vaccine. Study-level points and caveats: A reported finding is that nearly half of spike-specific TCRs target unmutated variant regions. Clonal diversity was possibly underestimated, and the donors were mostly white British, with more females.

In the case of this clone: The antigen remains undetermined.

V shed 4 bases and J 0 bases; nucleotides not matched to a gene: 5. The germline V gene encodes CDR1 LNHDA and CDR2 SQIVND (reference sequence). The CDR3 is 15 amino acids. Assay used: immunoSEQ multiplex PCR; TCRdb lists only in-frame clones, some missing. This sample carries approximately 140,000 clones, around 88% of them seen once, and the ten largest clones take over 13%. The clonotype was recovered from an adult in good health. The chain recombines TRBV19 with TRBJ2-7, with TRBD1 identical over 8 bases. Sequencing used peripheral blood, obtained on day 0 of AZD1222 vaccination. CDR3 in DNA: TGTGCCAGTAGTACCAACAGGGGGAGCTCCTACGAGCAGTACTTC. Amino acid sequence: CASSTNRGSSYEQYF.